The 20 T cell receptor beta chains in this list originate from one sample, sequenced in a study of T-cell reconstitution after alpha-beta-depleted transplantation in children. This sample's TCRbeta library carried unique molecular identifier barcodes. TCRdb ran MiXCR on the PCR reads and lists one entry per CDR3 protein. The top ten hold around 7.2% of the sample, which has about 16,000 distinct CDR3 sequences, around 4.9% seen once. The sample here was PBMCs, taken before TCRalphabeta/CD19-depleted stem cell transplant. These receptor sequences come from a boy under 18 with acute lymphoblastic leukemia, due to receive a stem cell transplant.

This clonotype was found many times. The CDR3 region is CASSPRGTVNTEAFF. The CDR3 DNA reads as TGTGCCAGCTCACCACGGGGTACCGTGAACACTGAAGCTTTCTTT. This chain connects TRBV18 to TRBJ1-1, with no clear D. V lost 1 base and J 0 bases, leaving 9 bases between the germline ends. Per the germline V gene, CDR1 is KGHSH and CDR2 is LQKENI. The CDR3 contains 15 residues. The whole variable domain, filled in from reference TRBV18 and TRBJ1-1, reads NAGVMQNPRHLVRRRGQEARLRCSPMKGHSHVYWYRQLPEEGLKFMVYLQKENIIDESGMPKERFSAEFPKEGPSILRIQQVVRGDSAAYFCASSPRGTVNTEAFFGQGTRLTVV.

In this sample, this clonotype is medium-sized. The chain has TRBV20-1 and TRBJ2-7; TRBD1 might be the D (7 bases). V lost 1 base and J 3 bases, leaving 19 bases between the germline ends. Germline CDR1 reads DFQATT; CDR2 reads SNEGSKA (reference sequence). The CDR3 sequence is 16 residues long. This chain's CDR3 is CSARGGTAAPDYEQYF. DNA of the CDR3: TGCAGTGCTAGAGGCGGGACAGCTGCTCCCGACTACGAGCAGTACTTC.

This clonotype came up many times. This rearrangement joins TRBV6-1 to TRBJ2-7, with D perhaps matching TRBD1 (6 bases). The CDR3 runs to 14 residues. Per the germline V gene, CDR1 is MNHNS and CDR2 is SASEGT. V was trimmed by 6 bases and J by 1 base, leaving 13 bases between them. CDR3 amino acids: CASRTAGASYEQYF. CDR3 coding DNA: TGTGCCAGCAGGACCGCAGGGGCTTCCTACGAGCAGTACTTC.

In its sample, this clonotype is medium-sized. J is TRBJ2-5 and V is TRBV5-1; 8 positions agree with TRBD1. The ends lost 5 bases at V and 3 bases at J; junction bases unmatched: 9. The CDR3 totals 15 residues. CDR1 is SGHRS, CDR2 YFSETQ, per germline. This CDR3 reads CASSRDRPGEETQYF. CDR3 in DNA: TGCGCCAGCAGTCGGGACAGGCCGGGGGAAGAGACCCAGTACTTC.

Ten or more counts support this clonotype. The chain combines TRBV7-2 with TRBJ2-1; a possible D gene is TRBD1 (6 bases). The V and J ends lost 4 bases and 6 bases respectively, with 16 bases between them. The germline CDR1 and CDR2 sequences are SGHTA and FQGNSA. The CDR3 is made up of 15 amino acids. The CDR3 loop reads CASSSRGLGSNEQFF. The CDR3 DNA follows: TGTGCCAGCAGCTCCAGGGGCTTAGGCTCCAATGAGCAGTTCTTC.

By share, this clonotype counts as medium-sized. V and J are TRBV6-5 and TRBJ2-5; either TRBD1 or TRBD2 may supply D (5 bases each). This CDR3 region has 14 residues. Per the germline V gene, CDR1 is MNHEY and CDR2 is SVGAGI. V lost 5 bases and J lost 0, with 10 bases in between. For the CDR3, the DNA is TGTGCCAGCAGTCGGGGACCGAACCAAGAGACCCAGTACTTC. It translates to CASSRGPNQETQYF.

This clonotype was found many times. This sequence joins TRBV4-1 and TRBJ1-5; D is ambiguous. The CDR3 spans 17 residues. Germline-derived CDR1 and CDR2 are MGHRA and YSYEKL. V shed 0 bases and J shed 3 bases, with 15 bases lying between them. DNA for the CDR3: TGCGCCAGCAGCCAAGATGCCCGAGGTCAGCTCAATCAGCCCCAGCATTTT. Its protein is CASSQDARGQLNQPQHF.

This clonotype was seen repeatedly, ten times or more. The CDR3 region has the DNA TGCAGTGCGCTGGACAGGGGCGGCTATTCCTCCTATGGCTACACCTTC. Translating it yields CSALDRGGYSSYGYTF. The chain links TRBV20-1 to TRBJ1-2; 9 positions match TRBD1. V lost 6 bases to trimming and J lost 4 bases; unmatched junction nucleotides: 15. This CDR3 has 16 residues. The germline gives CDR1 DFQATT, CDR2 SNEGSKA (reference sequence).

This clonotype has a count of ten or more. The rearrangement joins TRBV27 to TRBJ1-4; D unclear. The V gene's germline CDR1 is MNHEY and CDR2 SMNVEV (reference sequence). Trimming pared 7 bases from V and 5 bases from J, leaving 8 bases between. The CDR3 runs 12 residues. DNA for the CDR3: TGTGCCAGCAAAGGGCAGAATGAAAAACTGTTTTTT. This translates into CASKGQNEKLFF.

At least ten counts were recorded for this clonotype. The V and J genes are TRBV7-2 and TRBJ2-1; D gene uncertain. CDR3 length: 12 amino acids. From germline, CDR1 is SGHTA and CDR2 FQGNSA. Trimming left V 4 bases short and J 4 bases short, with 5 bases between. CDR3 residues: CASSSTYNEQFF. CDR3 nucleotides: TGTGCCAGCAGCTCCACTTACAATGAGCAGTTCTTC.

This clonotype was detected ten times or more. The CDR3 region is CASTQGSTPNEQFF. The CDR3 nucleotides read TGTGCCAGCACCCAAGGATCCACGCCCAATGAGCAGTTCTTC. J is TRBJ2-1 and V is TRBV11-2; D gene ambiguous. The CDR3 runs to 14 residues. Trimming removed 7 bases from V and 6 bases from J, with 16 bases in between. CDR1 SGHAT and CDR2 FQNNGV come from the germline V gene.

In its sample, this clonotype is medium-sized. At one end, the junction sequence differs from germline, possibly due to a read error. In nucleotides, the CDR3 is TGTGCCAGCAGCCACCTCCCGGACAGGGGTGTGGACTTC. Protein sequence: CASSHLPDRGVDF. The V and J genes are TRBV12-3 or TRBV12-4 and TRBJ2-5; 9 bases match TRBD1. This CDR3 is 13 amino acids long.

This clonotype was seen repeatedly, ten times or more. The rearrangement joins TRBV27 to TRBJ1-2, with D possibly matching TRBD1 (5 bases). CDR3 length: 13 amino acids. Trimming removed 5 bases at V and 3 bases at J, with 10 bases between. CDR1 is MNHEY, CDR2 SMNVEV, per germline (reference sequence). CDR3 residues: CASSPGTDYGYTF. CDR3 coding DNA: TGTGCCAGCAGTCCCGGGACGGACTATGGCTACACCTTC.

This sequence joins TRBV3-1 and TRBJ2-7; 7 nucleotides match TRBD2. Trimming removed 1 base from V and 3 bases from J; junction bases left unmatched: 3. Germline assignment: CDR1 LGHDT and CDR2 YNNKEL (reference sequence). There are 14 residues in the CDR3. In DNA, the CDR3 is TGTGCCAGCAGCCAAGCTTCGGGGGGCTACGAGCAGTACTTC. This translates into CASSQASGGYEQYF.

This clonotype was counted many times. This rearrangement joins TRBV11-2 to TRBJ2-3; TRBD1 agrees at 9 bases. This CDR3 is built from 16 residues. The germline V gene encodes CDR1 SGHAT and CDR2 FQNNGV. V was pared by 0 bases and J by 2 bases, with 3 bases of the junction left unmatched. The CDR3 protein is CASSLEGQGFTDTQYF. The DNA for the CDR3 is TGTGCCAGCAGCTTAGAGGGACAGGGTTTCACAGATACGCAGTATTTT.

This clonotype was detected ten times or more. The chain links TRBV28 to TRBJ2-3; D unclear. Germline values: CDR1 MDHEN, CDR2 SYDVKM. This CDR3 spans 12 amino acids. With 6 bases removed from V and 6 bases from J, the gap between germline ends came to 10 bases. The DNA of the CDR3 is TGTGCCAGCAGAAGCCCCCCCGATACGCAGTATTTT. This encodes CASRSPPDTQYF.

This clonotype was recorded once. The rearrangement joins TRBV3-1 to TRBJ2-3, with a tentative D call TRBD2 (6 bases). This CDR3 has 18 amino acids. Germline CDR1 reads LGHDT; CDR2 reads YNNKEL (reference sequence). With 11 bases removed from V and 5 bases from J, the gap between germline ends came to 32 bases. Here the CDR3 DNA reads TGTGCCTCCTGCAACTTACCCATCGGGACTCCATCGGGAGATACGCAGTATTTT. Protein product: CASCNLPIGTPSGDTQYF.

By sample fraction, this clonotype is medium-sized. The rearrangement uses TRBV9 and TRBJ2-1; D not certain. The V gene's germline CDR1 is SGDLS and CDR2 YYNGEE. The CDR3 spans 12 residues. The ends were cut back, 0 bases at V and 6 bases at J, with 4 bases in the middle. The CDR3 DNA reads TGTGCCAGCAGCGTAGGTCCCAATGAGCAGTTCTTC. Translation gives CASSVGPNEQFF.

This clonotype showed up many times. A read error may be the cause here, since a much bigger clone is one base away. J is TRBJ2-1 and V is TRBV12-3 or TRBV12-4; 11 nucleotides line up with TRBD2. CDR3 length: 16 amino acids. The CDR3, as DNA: TGTGCCAGCAGTACTAGCGGGGGAGTTCCCTACAATGAGCAGCTCTTC. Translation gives CASSTSGGVPYNEQLF.

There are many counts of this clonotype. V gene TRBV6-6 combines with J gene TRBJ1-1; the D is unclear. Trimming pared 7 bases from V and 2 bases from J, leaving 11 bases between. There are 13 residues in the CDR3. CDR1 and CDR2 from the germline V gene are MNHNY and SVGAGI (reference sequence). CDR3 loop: CASTSTQNTEAFF. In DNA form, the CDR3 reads TGTGCCAGCACCTCCACGCAAAACACTGAAGCTTTCTTT.